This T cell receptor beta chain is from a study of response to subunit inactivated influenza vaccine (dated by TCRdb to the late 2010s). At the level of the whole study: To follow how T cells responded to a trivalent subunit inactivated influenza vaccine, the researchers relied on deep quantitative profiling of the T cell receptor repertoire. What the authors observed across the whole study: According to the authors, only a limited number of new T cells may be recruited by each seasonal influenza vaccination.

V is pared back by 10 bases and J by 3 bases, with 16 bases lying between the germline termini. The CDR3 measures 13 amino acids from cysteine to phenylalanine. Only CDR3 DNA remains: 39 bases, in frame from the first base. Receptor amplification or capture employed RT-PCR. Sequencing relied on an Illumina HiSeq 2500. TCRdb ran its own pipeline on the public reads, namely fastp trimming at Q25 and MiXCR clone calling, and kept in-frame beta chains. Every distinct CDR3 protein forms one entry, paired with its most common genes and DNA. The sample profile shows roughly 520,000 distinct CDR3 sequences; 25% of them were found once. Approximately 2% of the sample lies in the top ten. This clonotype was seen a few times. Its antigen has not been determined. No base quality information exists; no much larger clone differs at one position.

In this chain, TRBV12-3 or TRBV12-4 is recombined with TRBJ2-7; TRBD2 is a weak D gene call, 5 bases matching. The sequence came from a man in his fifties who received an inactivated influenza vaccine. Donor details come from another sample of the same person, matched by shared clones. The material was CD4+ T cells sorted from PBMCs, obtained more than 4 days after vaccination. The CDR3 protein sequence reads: CATASGKVYEQYF. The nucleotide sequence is TGTGCCACCGCTTCCGGGAAGGTCTACGAGCAGTACTTC.